Presented here are 29 T cell receptor beta chains from one specimen sequenced in a study of molecular identifiers for immune sequencing clone quantification. One entry per CDR3 protein, called by TCRdb with MiXCR from the PCR reads. The sample yields about 500,000 distinct CDR3 sequences, around 21% seen once. The sequenced material came from naive CD8+ T cells from blood, with Jurkat cell RNA spiked in. Subset described: FACS-sorted CD8+CD4-CCR7+CD45RA+ naive T cells. These receptor sequences come from a human donor in good health. Some libraries in this study had Jurkat cell RNA spiked in.

This clonotype was seen ten or more times. This rearrangement joins TRBV28 to TRBJ2-3; 10 bases match TRBD2. The J segment lost 1 base and the V segment lost 3 bases, leaving 10 bases of the junction unmatched. The CDR3 length is 18 residues. The V gene's germline CDR1 is MDHEN and CDR2 SYDVKM. The CDR3 nucleotides are TGTGCCAGCAGTTTGAGGGGAGCGGGAGGGTACGGCACAGATACGCAGTATTTT. It specifies CASSLRGAGGYGTDTQYF.

A few counts support this clonotype. The chain carries TRBV7-8 and TRBJ2-7, with D uncertain. This CDR3 has 14 residues. V lost 5 bases to trimming and J lost 2 bases, with 13 bases between them. Germline CDR1 SGHVS, CDR2 FQNEAQ. CDR3 protein: CASSRPLVPYEQYF. The CDR3 nucleotides are TGTGCCAGCAGCCGACCGCTTGTGCCCTACGAGCAGTACTTC.

In this sample, this clonotype turned up a few times. The chain links TRBV27 to TRBJ2-7; D is ambiguous. V lost 3 bases, J lost 1 base, and 7 bases lay in between. The CDR3 has 13 amino acids. The germline CDR1 and CDR2 sequences are MNHEY and SMNVEV (reference sequence). The CDR3 DNA reads TGTGCCAGCAGTTTTACGCCATCCTACGAGCAGTACTTC. Translation: CASSFTPSYEQYF.

The V gene is TRBV10-3, the J gene TRBJ2-3; TRBD2 aligns across 8 bases. The CDR3 contains 15 residues. The V segment lost 9 bases and the J segment 3 bases; nucleotides outside the gene matches: 11. CDR1 and CDR2 (germline): ENHRY, SYGVKD. The CDR3 DNA reads TGTGCCATGGCACTCGGGGGGGCTCGGACAGATACGCAGTATTTT. This translates into CAMALGGARTDTQYF.

This clonotype was seen many times. The J gene is TRBJ2-7, the V gene TRBV29-1; the D is unclear. Trimming removed 7 bases from V and 0 bases from J, with 13 bases in between. This CDR3 contains 13 residues. Germline V lookup: CDR1 SQVTM, CDR2 ANQGSEA. The CDR3: CSARPPSSYEQYF. CDR3 DNA sequence: TGCAGCGCCCGACCGCCGAGCTCCTACGAGCAGTACTTC.

This clonotype has only a few counts. The genes are TRBV9 and TRBJ2-7, with a possible D match to TRBD1 (5 bases). Trimming shortened V by 4 bases and J by 2 bases, and 19 bases separated the two germline ends. The CDR3 spans 16 residues. CDR1 SGDLS and CDR2 YYNGEE come from the germline V gene. The CDR3 spells CASSPLDSLVPYEQYF. In DNA, the CDR3 is TGTGCCAGCAGCCCCTTAGACAGCCTGGTTCCCTACGAGCAGTACTTC.

This clonotype showed up many times. This chain uses TRBV20-1 with TRBJ2-1; no reliable D call. The CDR3 runs to 13 residues. Germline lookup yields CDR1 DFQATT and CDR2 SNEGSKA (reference sequence). V was trimmed by 5 bases and J by 0 bases, leaving 8 bases between them. CDR3 sequence: CSAQDSSYNEQFF. CDR3 nucleotides: TGCAGTGCTCAGGATAGCTCCTACAATGAGCAGTTCTTC.

This clonotype occurred a few times. The CDR3 loop reads CASSLGLRDNIQETQYF. The CDR3 DNA reads as TGTGCCAGCAGTTTAGGGTTGCGGGACAACATCCAAGAGACCCAGTACTTC. This chain connects TRBV27 to TRBJ2-5, with D tentatively TRBD1 or TRBD2 (6 bases each). Trimming left V 2 bases short and J 1 base short, with 17 bases between. Germline V gene lookup returns CDR1 MNHEY and CDR2 SMNVEV (reference sequence). The CDR3 length is 17 residues.

In this sample, this clonotype turned up many times. The chain joins TRBV6-6 to TRBJ1-1; D is unresolved. Germline CDR1 reads MNHNY; CDR2 reads SVGAGI (reference sequence). Trimming left V 10 bases short and J 4 bases short, with 13 bases between. This CDR3 comprises 12 residues. For the CDR3, the DNA is TGTGCCACCGCTTCGGGGAGCACTGAAGCTTTCTTT. It specifies CATASGSTEAFF.

This chain connects TRBV6-5 to TRBJ2-3, with 16 nucleotides matching TRBD2. The ends lost 8 bases at V and 4 bases at J; junction bases unmatched: 15. The CDR3 is 19 amino acids. Germline V gives CDR1 MNHEY, CDR2 SVGAGI. The CDR3 DNA sequence: TGTGCCAGCGTCACCGGGACTAGCGGGAGGGCCACGAGCCCAGATACGCAGTATTTT. Translating gives CASVTGTSGRATSPDTQYF.

This clonotype was counted between two and nine times. J is TRBJ2-7 and V is TRBV11-2, with D maybe TRBD2 (6 bases). Germline V lookup: CDR1 SGHAT, CDR2 FQNNGV. The CDR3 contains 15 residues. The ends were cut back, 5 bases at V and 3 bases at J, with 17 bases in the middle. This CDR3 is CASSGAGLDYYEQYF. CDR3 nucleotides: TGTGCCAGCAGCGGGGCAGGCCTGGACTACTACGAGCAGTACTTC.

About this clonotype itself: One base away lies a much larger clone, so this may be a sequencing read error. The chain is built from TRBV25-1 and TRBJ2-3; D might be TRBD1 or TRBD2, each matching 5 bases. This CDR3 comprises 14 residues. Germline V CDR1 and CDR2: MGHDK, SYGVNS. V shed 7 bases and J shed 3 bases, with 14 bases lying between them. CDR3 residues: CASMPGPATDTQYF. In DNA, the CDR3 is TGTGCCAGCATGCCGGGACCAGCGACAGATACGCAGTATTTT. Combining the CDR3 with reference TRBV25-1 and TRBJ2-3 gives the whole variable domain EADIYQTPRYLVIGTGKKITLECSQTMGHDKMYWYQQDPGMELHLIHYSYGVNSTEKGDLSSESTVSRIRTEHFPLTLESARPSHTSQYLCASMPGPATDTQYFGPGTRLTVL.

This clonotype was seen many times. The chain recombines TRBV30 with TRBJ1-1; possible D gene TRBD1, 6 bases. This CDR3 spans 15 amino acids. Trimming took 2 bases from V and 4 from J, leaving 17 bases between them. The germline V gene has CDR1 GTSNPN and CDR2 SVGIG (reference sequence). Written as DNA, the CDR3 is TGTGCCTGGAGTTCGGGACACAGTCCGTTCACTGAAGCTTTCTTT. As protein: CAWSSGHSPFTEAFF. The full variable domain, in which reference TRBV30 and TRBJ1-1 provide the parts outside the CDR3, is SQTIHQWPATLVQPVGSPLSLECTVEGTSNPNLYWYRQAAGRGLQLLFYSVGIGQISSEVPQNLSASRPQDRQFILSSKKLLLSDSGFYLCAWSSGHSPFTEAFFGQGTRLTVV.

The J gene is TRBJ2-5, the V gene TRBV9, with D possibly matching TRBD2 (6 bases). The CDR3 is 15 amino acids. The V gene lost 0 bases and the J gene lost 2 bases, with 11 bases spanning the gap. Germline assignment: CDR1 SGDLS and CDR2 YYNGEE. The chain's CDR3 is CASSVVASAQETQYF. Here the CDR3 DNA reads TGTGCCAGCAGCGTAGTAGCTAGCGCGCAAGAGACCCAGTACTTC. The whole variable domain, remainder taken from reference TRBV9 and TRBJ2-5, is DSGVTQTPKHLITATGQRVTLRCSPRSGDLSVYWYQQSLDQGLQFLIQYYNGEERAKGNILERFSAQQFPDLHSELNLSSLELGDSALYFCASSVVASAQETQYFGPGTRLLVL.

The rearrangement uses TRBV12-3 or TRBV12-4 and TRBJ1-2, with unresolved D. The CDR3 extends over 14 amino acids. V lost 4 bases to trimming and J lost 8 bases, with 17 bases between them. CDR3 in DNA: TGTGCCAGCAGTTCACCGGGCATCCCCTGGGGCTACACCTTC. This gives the protein CASSSPGIPWGYTF.

A few counts support this clonotype. The genes are TRBV30 and TRBJ2-7, with D perhaps being TRBD1 or TRBD2 (6 bases each). With 2 bases removed from V and 3 bases from J, the gap between germline ends came to 14 bases. Germline CDR1 is GTSNPN and CDR2 is SVGIG (reference sequence). This CDR3 region has 14 residues. CDR3 bases: TGTGCCTGGAGTCAGGGGACTTCTCACTACGAGCAGTACTTC. Its protein product is CAWSQGTSHYEQYF.

This clonotype occurred a few times. This sequence joins TRBV20-1 and TRBJ2-3, with D possibly matching TRBD2 (5 bases). Germline V gene data show CDR1 as DFQATT and CDR2 as SNEGSKA (reference sequence). This CDR3 comprises 16 residues. Between the trimmed V and J ends, which lost 0 bases and 2 bases, there was a span of 15 bases. CDR3 residues: CSAREPYSGYTDTQYF. The CDR3 DNA reads TGCAGTGCTAGAGAACCGTACTCGGGGTACACAGATACGCAGTATTTT.

This clonotype showed up many times. This chain uses TRBV4-3 with TRBJ1-2; no clear D. Trimming pared 0 bases from V and 2 bases from J, leaving 10 bases between. Per germline, CDR1 LGHNA and CDR2 YSLEER. CDR3 size: 15 residues. CDR3: CASSQDYWGNYGYTF. In DNA form, the CDR3 reads TGCGCCAGCAGCCAAGATTACTGGGGAAACTATGGCTACACCTTC.

Details on this clonotype: One end of the junction does not line up with germline, which may come from a read error. This chain links TRBV11-2 with TRBJ2-5; 7 nucleotides align to TRBD2. CDR1 and CDR2 (germline): SGHAT, FQNNGV. The CDR3 length is 14 residues. The CDR3 DNA is TGTGCCAGCAGCTTAGAAGCGGGGCTAGAGGCCCAGTACTTC. It translates to CASSLEAGLEAQYF.

As concerns this clonotype: One end of the junction does not line up with germline, which may come from a read error. The chain uses TRBV27 and TRBJ1-4; 7 bases agree with TRBD1. Looked up from germline, CDR1 is MNHEY and CDR2 is SMNVEV (reference sequence). The length of the CDR3 is 18 residues. The CDR3 spells CASSTRTGLGATSEKLFF. CDR3 sequence (DNA): TGTGCCAGCAGTACCCGGACAGGCCTGGGGGCAACTAGTGAAAAACTGTTTTTT.

The CDR3 loop is CASSQGDSTTDTQYF. The CDR3 DNA sequence: TGTGCCAGCAGCCAAGGGGACAGCACCACAGATACGCAGTATTTT. This chain links TRBV14 with TRBJ2-3; TRBD1 matches at 7 bases. Germline V gene lookup returns CDR1 SGHDN and CDR2 FVKESK. The CDR3 is 15 residues long. V trimming: 1 base; J trimming: 2 bases; junction bases outside the gene matches: 3.

This clonotype has just a few counts. The J gene is TRBJ1-1, the V gene TRBV4-1; 12 bases line up with TRBD1. The CDR3 is 15 residues long. Germline CDR1 reads MGHRA; CDR2 reads YSYEKL. V dropped 0 bases and J dropped 8; count of bases not matched to a gene: 4. The CDR3 here is CASSQEGTGGSEAFF. The CDR3 region has the DNA TGCGCCAGCAGCCAAGAAGGGACAGGGGGCTCGGAAGCTTTCTTT.

A note on this clonotype: Being one base from a much bigger clone, this may be a read error. This chain connects TRBV6-5 to TRBJ1-6; D perhaps matches TRBD1 (5 bases). CDR3 size: 17 residues. The germline CDR1 and CDR2 sequences are MNHEY and SVGAGI. This chain's CDR3 is CASSERQRSSYNPPLHF. CDR3 nucleotides: TGTGCCAGCAGTGAAAGACAGCGAAGCTCCTATAATCCACCCCTCCACTTT.

The chain recombines TRBV12-3 or TRBV12-4 with TRBJ2-5, with D perhaps TRBD1 (7 bases). The CDR3 length is 14 residues. The V and J ends lost 3 bases and 5 bases respectively, with 13 bases between them. Written as DNA, the CDR3 is TGTGCCAGCAGTTTGGAGGGGACAGAGGAGACCCAGTACTTC. Residues: CASSLEGTEETQYF.

With respect to this clonotype: A much larger clone differs from this one at a single base, so this may be a read error. The V call is TRBV20-1, the J call TRBJ2-7, with D perhaps matching TRBD1 (5 bases). Germline V lookup: CDR1 DFQATT, CDR2 SNEGSKA (reference sequence). The CDR3 consists of 15 residues. CDR3 sequence: CGAREKTEAPYEQYF. CDR3 DNA: TGCGGTGCTAGAGAGAAGACAGAAGCTCCCTACGAGCAGTACTTC.

About this clonotype: A much more abundant neighbour one base away suggests this may be a read error. The V call is TRBV4-3, the J call TRBJ2-7, with D possibly being TRBD2 (5 bases). The CDR3 loop spans 14 amino acids. V was shortened by 2 bases and J by 3 bases, with 11 bases between the two germline ends. Looked up from germline, CDR1 is LGHNA and CDR2 is YSLEER. DNA of the CDR3: TGCGCCAGCAGCCAAAATCGGAGCGGCTACGAGCAGTACTTC. It codes for CASSQNRSGYEQYF.

About this clonotype itself: This may stem from a read error, because a much larger clone lies one nucleotide away. The chain combines TRBV7-9 with TRBJ2-3; D ambiguous. The length of the CDR3 is 12 residues. The ends were cut back, 5 bases at V and 10 bases at J, with 13 bases in the middle. CDR1 SEHNR and CDR2 FQNEAQ come from the germline V gene (reference sequence). The DNA for the CDR3 is TGTGCCAGCAGCGTTGGCGGTCGTCCGCAGTATTTT. Translating gives CASSVGGRPQYF.

The chain recombines TRBV30 with TRBJ1-1, with a tentative D call TRBD1 (6 bases). Germline CDR1 GTSNPN, CDR2 SVGIG (reference sequence). The CDR3 sequence is 15 residues long. Trimming cost V 0 bases and J 3 bases, with 14 bases left between them. The CDR3 sequence: CAWSVLQEGDTEAFF. CDR3 bases: TGTGCCTGGAGTGTACTGCAGGAGGGGGACACTGAAGCTTTCTTT.

Concerning this clonotype itself: A read error is possible here, since a much larger clone lies one base away. This sequence joins TRBV7-9 and TRBJ2-1; 7 bases are shared with TRBD1. The length of the CDR3 is 16 residues. From germline, CDR1 is SEHNR and CDR2 FQNEAQ (reference sequence). This CDR3 reads CTSSPDAGTVYNEQFF. The CDR3, as DNA: TGTACCAGCAGCCCTGACGCCGGGACAGTCTACAATGAGCAGTTCTTC.